This TCR beta chain was sequenced in a study of cytomegalovirus exposure and HLA in healthy donors. Overall study: Membership in the Caucasian-associated ancestry cluster was found for around 81% of 350 to 450 genotyped donors. Study-wide results and caveats: In a later analysis, donors in an Asian-associated ancestry cluster reportedly had fewer N-insertions in productive TCRs than the cohort mean.

Concerning this clone: Its antigen remains unknown.

The CDR3 has 18 amino acids. Germline values: CDR1 MDHEN, CDR2 SYDVKM. The V end was cut by 4 bases, the J end by 2 bases, with 24 bases between. The PCR was carried out with 60 Vbeta primers and 13 Jbeta primers. TCRdb's table, derived via immunoSEQ multiplex PCR, lists solely in-frame clones and lacks some. The repertoire holds about 97,000 clones, with more than 80% as singletons. V gene TRBV28 combines with J gene TRBJ2-7; tentative D call: TRBD2 (5 bases). Material for sequencing was PBMCs. This TCR was recovered from a man under 40 in good health and CMV-seronegative. The CDR3 protein is CASSSSPFEGARTYEQYF. In DNA, the CDR3 is TGTGCCAGCAGTTCGTCGCCTTTCGAGGGAGCACGAACCTACGAGCAGTACTTC.